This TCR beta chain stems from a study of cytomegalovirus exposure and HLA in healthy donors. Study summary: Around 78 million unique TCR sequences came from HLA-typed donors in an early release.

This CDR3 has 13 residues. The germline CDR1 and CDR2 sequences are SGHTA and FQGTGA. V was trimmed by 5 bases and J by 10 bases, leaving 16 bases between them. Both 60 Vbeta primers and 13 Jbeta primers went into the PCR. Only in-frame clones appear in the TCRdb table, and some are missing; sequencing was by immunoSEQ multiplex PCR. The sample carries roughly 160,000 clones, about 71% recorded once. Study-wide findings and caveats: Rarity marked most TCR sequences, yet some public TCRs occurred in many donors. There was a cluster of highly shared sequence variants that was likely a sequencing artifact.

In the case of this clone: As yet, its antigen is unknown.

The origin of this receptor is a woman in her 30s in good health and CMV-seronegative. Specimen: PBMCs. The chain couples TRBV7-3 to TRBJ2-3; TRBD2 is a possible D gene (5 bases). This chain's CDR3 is CASSGSRVGAQYF. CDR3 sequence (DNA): TGTGCCAGCAGCGGGTCCCGCGTCGGGGCGCAGTATTTT.